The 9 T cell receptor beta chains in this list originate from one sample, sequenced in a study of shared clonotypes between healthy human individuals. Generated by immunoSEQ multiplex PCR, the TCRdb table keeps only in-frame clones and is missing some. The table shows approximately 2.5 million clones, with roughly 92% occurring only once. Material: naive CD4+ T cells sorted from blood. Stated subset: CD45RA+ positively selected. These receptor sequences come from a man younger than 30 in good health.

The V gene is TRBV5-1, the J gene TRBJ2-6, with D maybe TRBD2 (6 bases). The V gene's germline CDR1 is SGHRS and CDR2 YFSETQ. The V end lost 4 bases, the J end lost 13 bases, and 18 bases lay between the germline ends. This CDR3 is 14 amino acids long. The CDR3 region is CASSAGTGQWVLTF. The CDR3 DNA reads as TGCGCCAGCAGCGCCGGGACTGGACAATGGGTCCTGACTTTC.

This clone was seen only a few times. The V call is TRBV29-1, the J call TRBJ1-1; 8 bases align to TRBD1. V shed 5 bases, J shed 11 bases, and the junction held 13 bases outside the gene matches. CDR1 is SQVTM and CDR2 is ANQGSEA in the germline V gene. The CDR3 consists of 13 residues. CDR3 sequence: CSVSQGEGTAAFF. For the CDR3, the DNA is TGCAGCGTTTCACAGGGGGAGGGGACGGCCGCTTTCTTT.

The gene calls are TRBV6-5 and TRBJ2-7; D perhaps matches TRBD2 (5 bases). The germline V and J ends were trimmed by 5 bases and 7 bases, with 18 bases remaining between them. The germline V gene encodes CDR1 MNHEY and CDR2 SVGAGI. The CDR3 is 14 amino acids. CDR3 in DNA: TGTGCCAGCAGTCTGAGGGTGGGGAGCGGAGAGCAGTACTTC. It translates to CASSLRVGSGEQYF.

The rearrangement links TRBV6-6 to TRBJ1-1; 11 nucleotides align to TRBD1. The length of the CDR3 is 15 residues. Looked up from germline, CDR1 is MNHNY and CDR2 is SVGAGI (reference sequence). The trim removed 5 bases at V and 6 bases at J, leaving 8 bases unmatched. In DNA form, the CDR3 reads TGTGCCAGCAGTGTACCGGGACAGGGGGGTGCTGAAGCTTTCTTT. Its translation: CASSVPGQGGAEAFF.

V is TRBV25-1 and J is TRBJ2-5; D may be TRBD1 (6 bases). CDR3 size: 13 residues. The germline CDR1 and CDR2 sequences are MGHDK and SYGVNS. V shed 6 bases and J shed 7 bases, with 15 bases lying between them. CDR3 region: CASSPSGVATQYF. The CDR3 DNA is TGTGCCAGCAGCCCCTCAGGGGTCGCGACCCAGTACTTC.

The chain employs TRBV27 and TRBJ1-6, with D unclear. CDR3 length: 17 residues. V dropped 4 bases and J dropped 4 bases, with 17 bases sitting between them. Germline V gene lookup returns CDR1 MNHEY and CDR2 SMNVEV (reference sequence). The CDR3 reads CASSYDGTPAYNSPLHF. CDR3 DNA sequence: TGTGCCAGCAGTTACGACGGCACCCCGGCATATAATTCACCCCTCCACTTT.

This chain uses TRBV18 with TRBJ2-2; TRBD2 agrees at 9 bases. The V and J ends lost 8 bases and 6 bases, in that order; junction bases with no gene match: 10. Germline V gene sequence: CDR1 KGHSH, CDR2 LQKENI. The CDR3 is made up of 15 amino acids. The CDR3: CASTLAGVVAGELFF. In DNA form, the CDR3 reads TGTGCCAGCACCTTAGCGGGAGTTGTGGCCGGGGAGCTGTTTTTT.

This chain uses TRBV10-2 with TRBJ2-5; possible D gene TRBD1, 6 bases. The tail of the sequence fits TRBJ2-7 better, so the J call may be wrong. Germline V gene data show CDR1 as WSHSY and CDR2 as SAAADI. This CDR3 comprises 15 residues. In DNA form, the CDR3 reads TGCGCCAGCAGTACGCAGGGGTTAAGCTCCTACGAGCAGTACTTC. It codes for CASSTQGLSSYEQYF.

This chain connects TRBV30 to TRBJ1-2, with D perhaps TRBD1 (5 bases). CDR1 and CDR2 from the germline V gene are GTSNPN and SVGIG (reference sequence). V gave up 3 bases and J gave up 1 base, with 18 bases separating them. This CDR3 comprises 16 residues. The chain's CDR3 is CAWRSPQGGFNYGYTF. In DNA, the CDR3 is TGTGCCTGGAGGTCCCCCCAGGGAGGGTTTAACTATGGCTACACCTTC.